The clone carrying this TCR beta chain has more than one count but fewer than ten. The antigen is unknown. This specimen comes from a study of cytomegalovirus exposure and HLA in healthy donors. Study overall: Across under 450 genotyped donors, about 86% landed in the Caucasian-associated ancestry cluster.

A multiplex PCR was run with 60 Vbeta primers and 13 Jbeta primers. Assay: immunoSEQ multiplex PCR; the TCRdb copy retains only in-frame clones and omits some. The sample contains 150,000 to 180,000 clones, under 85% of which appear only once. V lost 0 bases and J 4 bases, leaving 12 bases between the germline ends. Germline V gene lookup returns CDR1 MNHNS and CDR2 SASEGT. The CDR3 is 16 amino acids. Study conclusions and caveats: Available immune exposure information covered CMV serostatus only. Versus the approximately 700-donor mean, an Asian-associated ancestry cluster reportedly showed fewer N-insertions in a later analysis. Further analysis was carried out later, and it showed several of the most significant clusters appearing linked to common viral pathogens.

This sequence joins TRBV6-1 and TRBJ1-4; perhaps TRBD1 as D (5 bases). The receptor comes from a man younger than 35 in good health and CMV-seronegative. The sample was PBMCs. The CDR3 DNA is TGTGCCAGCAGTGAAGCGATCTTAAGGGGTAATGAAAAACTGTTTTTT. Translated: CASSEAILRGNEKLFF.